The 14 T cell receptor beta chains below come from one sample, sequenced in a study of identical twins. TCRdb used MiXCR to reprocess the 5' RACE reads, holding one entry per CDR3 protein. This table has about 1.7 million distinct CDR3 sequences, roughly a third appearing once. Source material: cord blood. These receptors all come from a newborn girl in good health.

This clonotype was counted ten times or more. The chain couples TRBV15 to TRBJ2-5; possibly TRBD1 for D (5 bases). There are 13 residues in the CDR3. Trimming left V 1 base short and J 2 bases short, with 5 bases between. CDR1 is LNHNV and CDR2 is YYDKDF in the germline V gene (reference sequence). DNA of the CDR3: TGTGCCACCAGCAGAGGGACACAAGAGACCCAGTACTTC. Amino acids: CATSRGTQETQYF. Full variable domain (rest looked up from reference TRBV15 and TRBJ2-5): DAMVIQNPRYQVTQFGKPVTLSCSQTLNHNVMYWYQQKSSQAPKLLFHYYDKDFNNEADTPDNFQSRRPNTSFCFLDIRSPGLGDTAMYLCATSRGTQETQYFGPGTRLLVL.

V and J are TRBV29-1 and TRBJ2-2; no firm D call. In germline, CDR1 is SQVTM, CDR2 ANQGSEA. This CDR3 contains 12 residues. Between the trimmed V and J ends, which lost 4 bases and 3 bases, there was a span of 6 bases. The DNA of the CDR3 is TGCAGCGTTGGGCGTCACACCGGGGAGCTGTTTTTT. Its protein product is CSVGRHTGELFF.

The V and J genes are TRBV3-1 and TRBJ1-5; no definite D call. The V gene's germline CDR1 is LGHDT and CDR2 YNNKEL (reference sequence). V was pared by 4 bases and J by 4 bases, with 14 bases between. The CDR3 covers 15 residues. The CDR3 sequence is CASSPYRERNQPQHF. The CDR3 coding sequence is TGTGCCAGCAGCCCCTACCGGGAGAGGAATCAGCCCCAGCATTTT. Based on the CDR3 plus reference TRBV3-1 and TRBJ1-5, the full variable domain is DTAVSQTPKYLVTQMGNDKSIKCEQNLGHDTMYWYKQDSKKFLKIMFSYNNKELIINETVPNRFSPKSPDKAHLNLHINSLELGDSAVYFCASSPYRERNQPQHFGDGTRLSIL.

The CDR3 reads CASSPILVPQYF. The CDR3 coding sequence is TGTGCCAGCAGCCCGATACTAGTCCCGCAGTATTTT. The J gene is TRBJ2-3, the V gene TRBV9, with D perhaps TRBD2 (5 bases). Trimming shortened V by 4 bases and J by 10 bases, and 13 bases separated the two germline ends. This CDR3 has 12 amino acids. Germline CDR1 and CDR2: SGDLS and YYNGEE.

V and J are TRBV6-6 and TRBJ1-2; unclear D gene. Germline V gene lookup returns CDR1 MNHNY and CDR2 SVGAGI (reference sequence). The CDR3 has 12 amino acids. The V end was cut by 6 bases, the J end by 7 bases, with 12 bases between. In nucleotides, the CDR3 is TGTGCCAGCAGGGACGCCGGCTTTGGCTACACCTTC. Translated: CASRDAGFGYTF.

The genes are TRBV7-2 and TRBJ2-1; possible D gene TRBD2, 7 bases. This CDR3 is built from 17 residues. V was cut by 1 base and J by 5 bases, with 18 bases left in between. Looked up from germline, CDR1 is SGHTA and CDR2 is FQGNSA. The CDR3 coding sequence is TGTGCCAGCAGCTTAGGTCTGGGGGCGGGAGCCAACAATGAGCAGTTCTTC. This translates into CASSLGLGAGANNEQFF.

The CDR3 DNA sequence: TGTGCCAGCAACGGGACAGGGGGCGGGAATGAGCAGTTCTTC. Protein sequence: CASNGTGGGNEQFF. The gene calls are TRBV5-6 and TRBJ2-1; 12 nucleotides match TRBD1. This CDR3 has 14 amino acids. V dropped 6 bases and J dropped 7; count of bases not matched to a gene: 5. Germline V gives CDR1 SGHDT, CDR2 YYEEEE.

This clonotype was observed at least ten times. The V call is TRBV29-1, the J call TRBJ2-3; D ambiguous. This CDR3 spans 12 amino acids. Deletions cut 1 base from V and 4 bases from J, with 6 bases between. The germline CDR1 and CDR2 sequences are SQVTM and ANQGSEA. The CDR3 protein is CSVEADPDTQYF. CDR3 sequence (DNA): TGCAGCGTTGAAGCAGACCCAGATACGCAGTATTTT.

Many counts were recorded for this clonotype. The J gene is TRBJ2-3, the V gene TRBV12-3 or TRBV12-4, with 9 bases identical to TRBD2. This CDR3 has 15 residues. Trimming at V came to 2 bases and at J to 2 bases, leaving 2 bases not matched to a gene. The CDR3 nucleotides read TGTGCCAGCAGTTTACTAGCGGGGAACACAGATACGCAGTATTTT. As protein: CASSLLAGNTDTQYF.

This clonotype was counted many times. This rearrangement joins TRBV29-1 to TRBJ2-7; no clear D gene. CDR3 size: 11 residues. The V end was cut by 2 bases, the J end by 5 bases, with 7 bases between. Germline V gene lookup returns CDR1 SQVTM and CDR2 ANQGSEA. CDR3 sequence: CSVEHGHEQYF. As DNA, the CDR3 is TGCAGCGTTGAACATGGACACGAGCAGTACTTC.

V usage is TRBV24-1 and J usage is TRBJ2-4; 8 positions agree with TRBD1. Germline assignment: CDR1 KGHDR and CDR2 SFDVKD. V lost 4 bases, J lost 1 base, and 5 bases stayed unmatched. The CDR3 runs 16 residues. The CDR3 here is CATSEATGAAKNIQYF. The CDR3 coding sequence is TGTGCCACCAGTGAAGCGACAGGGGCGGCCAAAAACATTCAGTACTTC.

This clonotype has more than one count but fewer than ten. CDR3 DNA sequence: TGCGCCAGCAGGACCGGCCGGGCTAATGAAAAACTGTTTTTT. Its translation is CASRTGRANEKLFF. V and J are TRBV5-1 and TRBJ1-4; no firm D call. Germline V gene sequence: CDR1 SGHRS, CDR2 YFSETQ. Trimming removed 5 bases at V and 3 bases at J, with 11 bases between. This CDR3 contains 14 residues. Supplemented by reference TRBV5-1 and TRBJ1-4, the full variable domain reads KAGVTQTPRYLIKTRGQQVTLSCSPISGHRSVSWYQQTPGQGLQFLFEYFSETQRNKGNFPGRFSGRQFSNSRSEMNVSTLELGDSALYLCASRTGRANEKLFFGSGTQLSVL.

The CDR3 nucleotides read TGTGCCAGCTCACCTGTAGGGACAGGGTCGGTACGTTACGAGCAGTACTTC. Amino acid sequence: CASSPVGTGSVRYEQYF. The chain has TRBV18 and TRBJ2-4; 9 bases line up with TRBD1. The tail of the sequence fits TRBJ2-7 better, so the J call may be wrong. The CDR3 contains 17 residues. Germline assignment: CDR1 KGHSH and CDR2 LQKENI.

V gene TRBV29-1 combines with J gene TRBJ2-7, with TRBD2 as a possible D gene (5 bases). Germline V gene data show CDR1 as SQVTM and CDR2 as ANQGSEA. V gave up 6 bases and J gave up 0 bases, with 15 bases separating them. The CDR3 is 14 residues long. CDR3 protein: CSVAPGSSSYEQYF. As DNA, the CDR3 is TGCAGCGTCGCGCCGGGATCCTCCTCCTACGAGCAGTACTTC.